Shown below are 29 T cell receptor beta chains from a single sample sequenced in a study of T cell clonotyping in hematopoietic cell transplantation. Clones were sequenced by immunoSEQ multiplex PCR, and TCRdb holds only the in-frame ones, with some missing. The sample records about 10,000 clones, less than 60% being singletons. Sequencing used peripheral blood mononuclear cells, obtained 100 days after allogeneic stem cell transplant. Receptors originate from a female patient in her 50s who had an allogeneic stem cell transplant from an unrelated donor, so the T cells may come from the graft donor. Some clones in this sample may be carry-over from other donors' samples.

The table lists this clone with a few counts. The J gene is TRBJ1-4, the V gene TRBV10-3; 7 bases align to TRBD1. Germline V lookup: CDR1 ENHRY, CDR2 SYGVKD. The CDR3 length is 15 residues. Germline trimming cut 3 bases from V and 0 bases from J; bases unmatched to any gene: 1. The CDR3 sequence is CAISEQGPTNEKLFF. CDR3 bases: TGTGCCATCAGTGAACAGGGGCCAACTAATGAAAAACTGTTTTTT.

V usage is TRBV7-6 and J usage is TRBJ1-1; D unresolved. Trimming took 2 bases from V and 1 from J, leaving 5 bases between them. Germline-derived CDR1 and CDR2 are SGHVS and FNYEAQ. This CDR3 is 13 amino acids long. CDR3 amino acids: CASSLNWNTEAFF. The DNA of the CDR3 is TGTGCCAGCAGCTTAAATTGGAACACTGAAGCTTTCTTT. Combining the CDR3 with reference TRBV7-6 and TRBJ1-1 gives the whole variable domain GAGVSQSPRYKVTKRGQDVALRCDPISGHVSLYWYRQALGQGPEFLTYFNYEAQQDKSGLPNDRFSAERPEGSISTLTIQRTEQRDSAMYRCASSLNWNTEAFFGQGTRLTVV.

This chain joins TRBV6-6 and TRBJ2-5; D remains ambiguous. The CDR3 has 13 amino acids. V shed 0 bases and J shed 5 bases, with 7 bases lying between them. Germline CDR1 and CDR2: MNHNY and SVGAGI (reference sequence). CDR3 amino acids: CASSYSGHETQYF. The CDR3 DNA sequence: TGTGCCAGCAGTTACTCAGGGCACGAGACCCAGTACTTC.

This clone showed up just a few times. The gene calls are TRBV30 and TRBJ2-2; the match to TRBD2 covers 12 bases. Germline V lookup: CDR1 GTSNPN, CDR2 SVGIG (reference sequence). Germline trimming cut 1 base from V and 5 bases from J; bases unmatched to any gene: 8. The CDR3 contains 17 residues. DNA for the CDR3: TGTGCCTGGAGTGCAGGGCTAGCGGGAGGGCCGACCGGGGAGCTGTTTTTT. Translating gives CAWSAGLAGGPTGELFF.

This clone was seen only a few times. The chain couples TRBV10-3 to TRBJ1-2; TRBD1 might be the D (5 bases). Germline loops: CDR1 ENHRY, CDR2 SYGVKD. The CDR3 is 13 amino acids. V lost 3 bases, J lost 9 bases, and 14 bases lay in between. CDR3 in amino acids: CAISDSPGLSYTF. CDR3 bases: TGTGCCATCAGTGACTCGCCGGGACTGAGCTACACCTTC.

The V call is TRBV5-1, the J call TRBJ2-5, with no clear D. Between the trimmed V and J ends, which lost 4 bases and 1 base, there was a span of 11 bases. This CDR3 region has 14 residues. The germline V gene encodes CDR1 SGHRS and CDR2 YFSETQ. CDR3 nucleotide sequence: TGCGCCAGCAGCCCAAGGAATATCCAAGAGACCCAGTACTTC. Translation gives CASSPRNIQETQYF. The entire variable domain, with the rest obtained from reference TRBV5-1 and TRBJ2-5, is as follows: KAGVTQTPRYLIKTRGQQVTLSCSPISGHRSVSWYQQTPGQGLQFLFEYFSETQRNKGNFPGRFSGRQFSNSRSEMNVSTLELGDSALYLCASSPRNIQETQYFGPGTRLLVL.

V is TRBV19 and J is TRBJ2-5, with D maybe TRBD2 (6 bases). The CDR3 length is 15 residues. Trimming took off 3 bases at V and 4 bases at J, with 15 bases between the two ends. Germline V lookup: CDR1 LNHDA, CDR2 SQIVND (reference sequence). CDR3 nucleotides: TGTGCCAGTAGTATGGGGGACGGAGGGGTAGAGACCCAGTACTTC. It is translated as CASSMGDGGVETQYF.

The chain carries TRBV4-1 and TRBJ2-7; D unresolved. CDR3 size: 9 residues. The ends were cut back, 11 bases at V and 7 bases at J, with 9 bases in the middle. CDR1 MGHRA and CDR2 YSYEKL come from the germline V gene. In nucleotides, the CDR3 is TGCGCCGGGCTTAAGGAGCAGTACTTC. It yields the protein CAGLKEQYF.

This clone has only a few counts. V gene TRBV19 combines with J gene TRBJ1-2; 8 nucleotides line up with TRBD1. Germline CDR1 reads LNHDA; CDR2 reads SQIVND (reference sequence). CDR3 length: 17 amino acids. Unmatched junction bases numbered 13, after V lost 3 bases and J lost 4 bases. The CDR3 spells CASSISVGQGLFYGYTF. In DNA, the CDR3 is TGTGCCAGTAGTATCAGTGTCGGACAGGGATTATTCTATGGCTACACCTTC.

V and J are TRBV27 and TRBJ2-1; TRBD1 matches at 7 bases. V shed 2 bases, J shed 15 bases, and the junction held 10 bases outside the gene matches. CDR3 length: 13 residues. CDR1 and CDR2 (germline): MNHEY, SMNVEV (reference sequence). The CDR3 spells CASSLNDRAYMFF. CDR3 coding DNA: TGTGCCAGCAGTTTAAATGACAGGGCCTATATGTTCTTC.

This chain uses TRBV20-1 with TRBJ2-1; D gene ambiguous. CDR3 length: 11 residues. Germline CDR1 is DFQATT and CDR2 is SNEGSKA (reference sequence). Between the trimmed V and J ends, which lost 7 bases and 8 bases, there was a span of 12 bases. CDR3 sequence: CSGVPSHEQFF. The CDR3 bases are TGCAGTGGAGTTCCCTCCCATGAGCAGTTCTTC.

The V and J genes are TRBV6-5 and TRBJ1-3; TRBD1 is a possible D gene (5 bases). The CDR3 loop spans 12 amino acids. The V gene's germline CDR1 is MNHEY and CDR2 SVGAGI. Trimming took 0 bases from V and 8 from J, leaving 5 bases between them. The CDR3 DNA is TGTGCCAGCAGTTACTCGGGGGACACCATATATTTT. This translates into CASSYSGDTIYF.

Comments on this clone: One junction end does not reproduce the germline sequence, and a read error may be involved. This chain connects TRBV7-7 to TRBJ2-5; possible D gene TRBD1, 5 bases. Looked up from germline, CDR1 is SSHAT and CDR2 is FNYEAQ (reference sequence). This CDR3 spans 13 amino acids. For the CDR3, the DNA is TGTGCTAGCAGCCCACAGGTTGAGGAGACCCAGTACTTC. Translated: CASSPQVEETQYF.

The chain combines TRBV5-1 with TRBJ1-4; no reliable D call. The CDR3 runs 12 residues. Deletions cut 4 bases from V and 13 bases from J, with 14 bases between. Germline V gene lookup returns CDR1 SGHRS and CDR2 YFSETQ. CDR3 DNA: TGCGCCAGCAGCCCCGGCCCAGCGGGACTGTTTTTT. Translated: CASSPGPAGLFF. Full variable domain (missing parts from reference TRBV5-1 and TRBJ1-4): KAGVTQTPRYLIKTRGQQVTLSCSPISGHRSVSWYQQTPGQGLQFLFEYFSETQRNKGNFPGRFSGRQFSNSRSEMNVSTLELGDSALYLCASSPGPAGLFFGSGTQLSVL.

The chain is built from TRBV7-2 and TRBJ2-7; a possible D gene is TRBD1 (5 bases). Trimming cost V 4 bases and J 1 base, with 11 bases left between them. In germline, CDR1 is SGHTA, CDR2 FQGNSA. This CDR3 spans 14 amino acids. The CDR3 is CASSSRAGSYEQYF. The CDR3 DNA is TGTGCCAGCAGCTCCCGCGCAGGGTCCTACGAGCAGTACTTC. Complete variable domain (other parts from reference TRBV7-2 and TRBJ2-7): GAGVSQSPSNKVTEKGKDVELRCDPISGHTALYWYRQSLGQGLEFLIYFQGNSAPDKSGLPSDRFSAERTGGSVSTLTIQRTQQEDSAVYLCASSSRAGSYEQYFGPGTRLTVT.

This clone occurred a few times. The V gene is TRBV2, the J gene TRBJ1-3; D possibly corresponds to TRBD1 (5 bases). V was pared by 4 bases and J by 3 bases, with 19 bases between. The CDR3 length is 17 residues. The germline V gene has CDR1 SNHLY and CDR2 FYNNEI. This CDR3 is CASSGDDSWGGGNTIYF. The CDR3 bases are TGTGCCAGCAGTGGTGACGACAGTTGGGGGGGTGGAAACACCATATATTTT.

The genes are TRBV29-1 and TRBJ2-7, with D maybe TRBD1 (5 bases). The germline CDR1 and CDR2 sequences are SQVTM and ANQGSEA. The CDR3 is 11 residues long. Deletions cut 1 base from V and 6 bases from J, with 7 bases between. CDR3 in DNA: TGCAGCGTTGAAGTGGGGCCCGAGCAGTACTTC. Encoded protein: CSVEVGPEQYF.

This clone was seen only a few times. V usage is TRBV19 and J usage is TRBJ1-2, with D unclear. CDR3 length: 14 amino acids. Germline V gene sequence: CDR1 LNHDA, CDR2 SQIVND (reference sequence). V was shortened by 10 bases and J by 4 bases, with 19 bases between the two germline ends. In nucleotides, the CDR3 is TGTGCCACCCTAGGACCGATACAAAGCTATGGCTACACCTTC. It encodes CATLGPIQSYGYTF. The full variable domain, in which reference TRBV19 and TRBJ1-2 provide the parts outside the CDR3, is DGGITQSPKYLFRKEGQNVTLSCEQNLNHDAMYWYRQDPGQGLRLIYYSQIVNDFQKGDIAEGYSVSREKKESFPLTVTSAQKNPTAFYLCATLGPIQSYGYTFGSGTRLTVV.

The rearrangement uses TRBV30 and TRBJ1-5; D call uncertain. Trimming removed 6 bases at V and 1 base at J, with 10 bases between. This CDR3 has 13 amino acids. Germline V gives CDR1 GTSNPN, CDR2 SVGIG (reference sequence). The CDR3 here is CACRSLSNQPQHF. CDR3 DNA: TGTGCCTGCAGATCACTCAGCAATCAGCCCCAGCATTTT.

The rearrangement uses TRBV25-1 and TRBJ2-7; D remains ambiguous. From germline, CDR1 is MGHDK and CDR2 SYGVNS. The V end was cut by 3 bases, the J end by 3 bases, with 3 bases between. The CDR3 length is 11 residues. The CDR3 protein is CASSDLYEQYF. In DNA, the CDR3 is TGTGCCAGCAGTGATCTCTACGAGCAGTACTTC.

The J gene is TRBJ1-3, the V gene TRBV30; a possible D gene is TRBD1 (6 bases). The CDR3 covers 13 residues. The V end lost 4 bases, the J end lost 8 bases, and 15 bases lay between the germline ends. Germline CDR1 reads GTSNPN; CDR2 reads SVGIG (reference sequence). The CDR3 DNA reads as TGTGCCTGGACGACAGGAGGGGGGGACACCATATATTTT. It encodes CAWTTGGGDTIYF. Drawing the rest from reference TRBV30 and TRBJ1-3, the complete variable domain is SQTIHQWPATLVQPVGSPLSLECTVEGTSNPNLYWYRQAAGRGLQLLFYSVGIGQISSEVPQNLSASRPQDRQFILSSKKLLLSDSGFYLCAWTTGGGDTIYFGEGSWLTVV.

The chain joins TRBV6-6 to TRBJ1-2; D is possibly TRBD1 (5 bases). The CDR3 has 16 amino acids. The germline V gene has CDR1 MNHNY and CDR2 SVGAGI (reference sequence). The V end lost 4 bases, the J end lost 4 bases, and 19 bases lay between the germline ends. The DNA of the CDR3 is TGTGCCAGCAGTTCGACCCCGGGACTCTCTACCTATGGCTACACCTTC. It is translated as CASSSTPGLSTYGYTF.

This chain joins TRBV7-9 and TRBJ1-2; maybe TRBD1 (6 bases). This CDR3 region has 14 residues. V lost 9 bases and J lost 4, with 18 bases in between. Looked up from germline, CDR1 is SEHNR and CDR2 is FQNEAQ (reference sequence). The DNA of the CDR3 is TGTGCCAGTGCCGGTGGGGGGCATATCTATGGCTACACCTTC. Translation gives CASAGGGHIYGYTF.

The chain combines TRBV5-1 with TRBJ1-1; D might be TRBD1 (6 bases). This CDR3 spans 14 amino acids. Per the germline V gene, CDR1 is SGHRS and CDR2 is YFSETQ. V dropped 1 base and J dropped 4 bases, with 11 bases sitting between them. Here the CDR3 reads CASSLNRVSTEAFF. As DNA, the CDR3 is TGCGCCAGCAGCTTGAACAGGGTCAGCACTGAAGCTTTCTTT.

The gene calls are TRBV5-6 and TRBJ1-6; no clear D gene. V lost 2 bases to trimming and J lost 7 bases, with 10 bases between them. The V gene's germline CDR1 is SGHDT and CDR2 YYEEEE. CDR3 length: 14 amino acids. The CDR3 here is CASSLVGSNSPLHF. The DNA of the CDR3 is TGTGCCAGCAGCTTAGTGGGCAGCAATTCACCCCTCCACTTT. Combining the CDR3 with reference TRBV5-6 and TRBJ1-6 gives the whole variable domain DAGVTQSPTHLIKTRGQQVTLRCSPKSGHDTVSWYQQALGQGPQFIFQYYEEEERQRGNFPDRFSGHQFPNYSSELNVNALLLGDSALYLCASSLVGSNSPLHFGNGTRLTVT.

The chain couples TRBV6-5 to TRBJ2-1; TRBD2 matches 11 bases. This CDR3 comprises 15 residues. Germline lookup yields CDR1 MNHEY and CDR2 SVGAGI. J gave up 3 bases and V 6 bases, and 4 bases lay outside the gene matches. CDR3 residues: CASSSGTSGYNEQFF. CDR3 nucleotide sequence: TGTGCCAGCAGCTCCGGGACTAGCGGCTACAATGAGCAGTTCTTC.

This clone is labeled medium-sized. V and J are TRBV11-2 and TRBJ2-5; 8 bases map to TRBD1. The junction had 4 bases not matched to a gene; V was cut back by 4 bases and J by 3 bases. CDR1 is SGHAT and CDR2 is FQNNGV in the germline V gene. The CDR3 extends over 14 amino acids. Here the CDR3 DNA reads TGTGCCAGCAGCTCGGGACAGGTGAAAGAGACCCAGTACTTC. Protein: CASSSGQVKETQYF.

This chain links TRBV5-1 with TRBJ1-6; maybe TRBD1 (5 bases). This CDR3 has 15 residues. V was pared by 1 base and J by 7 bases, with 12 bases between. Germline CDR1 reads SGHRS; CDR2 reads YFSETQ. CDR3 DNA: TGCGCCAGCAGCTTGATAACTACAGGCAATTCACCCCTCCACTTT. Encoded protein: CASSLITTGNSPLHF.

The CDR3 DNA follows: TGTGCCAGCAGCCGACAGTTCCAAGAGACCCAGTACTTC. Translating it yields CASSRQFQETQYF. The V and J genes are TRBV7-2 and TRBJ2-5; possible D gene TRBD1, 5 bases. V lost 5 bases to trimming and J lost 1 base, with 8 bases between them. The CDR3 loop spans 13 amino acids. Looked up from germline, CDR1 is SGHTA and CDR2 is FQGNSA.